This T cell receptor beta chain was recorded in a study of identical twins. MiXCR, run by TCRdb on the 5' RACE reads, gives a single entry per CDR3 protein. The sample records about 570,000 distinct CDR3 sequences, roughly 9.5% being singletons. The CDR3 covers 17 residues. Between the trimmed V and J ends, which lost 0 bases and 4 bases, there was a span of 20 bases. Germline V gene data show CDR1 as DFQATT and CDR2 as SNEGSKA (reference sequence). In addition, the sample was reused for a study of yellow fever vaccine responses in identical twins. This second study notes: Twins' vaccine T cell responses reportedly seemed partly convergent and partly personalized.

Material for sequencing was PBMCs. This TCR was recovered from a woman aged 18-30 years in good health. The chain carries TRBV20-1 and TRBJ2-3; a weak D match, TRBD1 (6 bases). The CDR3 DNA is TGCAGTGCTAGAGATCTTTCGGCAGAGGGGGTCCCAGATACGCAGTATTTT. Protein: CSARDLSAEGVPDTQYF.